This record looks at one TCR beta chain sequence and its context. From germline, CDR1 is LNHDA and CDR2 SQIVND (reference sequence). V was cut by 8 bases and J by 4 bases, with 9 bases left in between. The CDR3 spans 12 residues. The sample originates from a study of blood T cell repertoires in COVID-19. Study overall: Both acute and convalescent COVID-19 samples were obtained from the United States, Italy and Spain. PBMCs, B-cell-depleted T cells, or T cells were the source of the cDNA or gDNA that made up the material.

The assay was immunoSEQ multiplex PCR, and TCRdb's table has in-frame clones only and misses some. This repertoire shows approximately 97,000 clones, around 86% found once; its top ten account for under 3%. The chain couples TRBV19 to TRBJ1-5; a weak D match, TRBD1 (5 bases). The source of this sequence is a middle-aged man with active or convalescent COVID-19. Sequenced: peripheral blood. CDR3: CASRQGNQPQHF. The CDR3 DNA reads as TGTGCCAGTCGGCAGGGTAATCAGCCCCAGCATTTT. Complete variable domain (other parts from reference TRBV19 and TRBJ1-5): DGGITQSPKYLFRKEGQNVTLSCEQNLNHDAMYWYRQDPGQGLRLIYYSQIVNDFQKGDIAEGYSVSREKKESFPLTVTSAQKNPTAFYLCASRQGNQPQHFGDGTRLSIL.